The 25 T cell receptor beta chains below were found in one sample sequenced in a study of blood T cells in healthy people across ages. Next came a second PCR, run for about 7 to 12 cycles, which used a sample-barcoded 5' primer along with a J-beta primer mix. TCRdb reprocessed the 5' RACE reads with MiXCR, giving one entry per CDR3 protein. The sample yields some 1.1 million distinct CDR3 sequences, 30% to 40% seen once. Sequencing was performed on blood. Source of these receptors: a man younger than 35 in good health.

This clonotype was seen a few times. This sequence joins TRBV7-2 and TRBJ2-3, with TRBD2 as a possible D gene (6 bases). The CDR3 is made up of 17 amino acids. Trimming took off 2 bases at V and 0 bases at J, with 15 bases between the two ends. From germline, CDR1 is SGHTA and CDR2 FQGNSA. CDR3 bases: TGTGCCAGCAGCTTATTTCCCGCGGCGGGGAGCACAGATACGCAGTATTTT. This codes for CASSLFPAAGSTDTQYF.

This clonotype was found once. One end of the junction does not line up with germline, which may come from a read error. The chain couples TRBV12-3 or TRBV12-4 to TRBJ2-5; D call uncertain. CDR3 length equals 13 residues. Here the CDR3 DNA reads TGTGCCAGCGGTTTCGAGGCACAAGAGACCCAGTACTTC. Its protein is CASGFEAQETQYF.

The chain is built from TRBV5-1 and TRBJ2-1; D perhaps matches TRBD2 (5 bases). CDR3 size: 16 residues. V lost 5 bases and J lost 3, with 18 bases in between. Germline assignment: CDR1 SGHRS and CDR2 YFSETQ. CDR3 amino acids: CASRPSLIASYNEQFF. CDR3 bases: TGCGCCAGCAGACCTTCCTTAATAGCGAGCTACAATGAGCAGTTCTTC.

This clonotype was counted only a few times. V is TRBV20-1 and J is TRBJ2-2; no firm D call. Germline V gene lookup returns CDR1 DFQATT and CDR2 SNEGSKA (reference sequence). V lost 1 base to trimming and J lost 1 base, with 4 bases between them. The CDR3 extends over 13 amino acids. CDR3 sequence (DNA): TGCAGTGCTAGAGCAATGAACACCGGGGAGCTGTTTTTT. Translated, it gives CSARAMNTGELFF.

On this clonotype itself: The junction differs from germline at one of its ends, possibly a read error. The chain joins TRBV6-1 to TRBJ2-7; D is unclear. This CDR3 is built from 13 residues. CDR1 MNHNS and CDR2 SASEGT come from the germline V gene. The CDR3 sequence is CAGRKTTGYEQYF. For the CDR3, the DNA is TGTGCCGGCAGGAAAACAACTGGGTACGAGCAGTACTTC.

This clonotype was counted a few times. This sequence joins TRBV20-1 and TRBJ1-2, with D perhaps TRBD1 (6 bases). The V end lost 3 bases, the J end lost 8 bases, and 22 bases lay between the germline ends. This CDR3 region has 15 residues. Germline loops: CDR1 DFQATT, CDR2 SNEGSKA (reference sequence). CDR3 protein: CSASGGTIPKGGYTF. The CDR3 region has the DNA TGCAGTGCTAGTGGAGGGACAATTCCAAAGGGGGGCTACACCTTC.

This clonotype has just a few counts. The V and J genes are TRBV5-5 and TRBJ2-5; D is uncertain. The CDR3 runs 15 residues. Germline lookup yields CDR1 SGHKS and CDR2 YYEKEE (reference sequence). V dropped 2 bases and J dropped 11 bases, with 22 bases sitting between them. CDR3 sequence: CASSFGLMLYNEQYF. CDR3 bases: TGTGCCAGCAGCTTTGGCCTGATGCTTTACAATGAGCAGTACTTC.

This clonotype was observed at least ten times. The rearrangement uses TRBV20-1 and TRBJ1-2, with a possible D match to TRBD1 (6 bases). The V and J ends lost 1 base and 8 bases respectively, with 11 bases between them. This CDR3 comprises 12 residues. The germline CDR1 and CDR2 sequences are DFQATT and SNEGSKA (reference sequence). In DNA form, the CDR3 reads TGCAGTGCTAGAGGGAACGGGGGCGGCTACACCTTC. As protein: CSARGNGGGYTF.

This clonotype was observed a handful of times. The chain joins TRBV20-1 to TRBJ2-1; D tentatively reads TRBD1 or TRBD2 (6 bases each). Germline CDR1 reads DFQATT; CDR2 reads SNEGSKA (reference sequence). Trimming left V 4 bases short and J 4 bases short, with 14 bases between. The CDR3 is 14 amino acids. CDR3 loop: CSAMSGGKYNEQFF. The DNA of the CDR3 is TGCAGTGCTATGTCCGGGGGCAAGTACAATGAGCAGTTCTTC.

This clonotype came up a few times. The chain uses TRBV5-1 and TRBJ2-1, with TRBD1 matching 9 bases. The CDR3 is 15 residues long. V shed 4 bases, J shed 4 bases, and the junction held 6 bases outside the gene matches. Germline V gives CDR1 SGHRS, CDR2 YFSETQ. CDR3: CASSVRDRVYNEQFF. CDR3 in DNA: TGCGCCAGCAGCGTCCGGGACAGGGTATACAATGAGCAGTTCTTC.

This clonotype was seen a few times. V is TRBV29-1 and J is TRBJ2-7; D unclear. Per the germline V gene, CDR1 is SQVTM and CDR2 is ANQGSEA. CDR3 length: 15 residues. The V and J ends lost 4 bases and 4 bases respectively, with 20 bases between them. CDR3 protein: CSVVLPGQRGYEQYF. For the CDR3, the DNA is TGCAGCGTTGTCCTCCCGGGCCAGCGTGGGTACGAGCAGTACTTC.

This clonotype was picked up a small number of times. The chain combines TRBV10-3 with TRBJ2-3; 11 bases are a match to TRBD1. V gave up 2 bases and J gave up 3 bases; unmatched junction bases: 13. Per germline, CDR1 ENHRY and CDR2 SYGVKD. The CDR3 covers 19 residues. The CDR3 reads CAISETNAVGDRGTDTQYF. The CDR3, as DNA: TGTGCCATCAGTGAGACCAATGCCGTTGGGGACAGGGGGACAGATACGCAGTATTTT.

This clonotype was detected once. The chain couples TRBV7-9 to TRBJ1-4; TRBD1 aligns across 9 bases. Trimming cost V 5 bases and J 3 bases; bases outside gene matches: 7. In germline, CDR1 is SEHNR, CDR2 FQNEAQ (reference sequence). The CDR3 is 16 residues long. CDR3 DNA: TGTGCCAGCAGCCCGGACAGGGGTGCCTCTAATGAAAAACTGTTTTTT. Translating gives CASSPDRGASNEKLFF. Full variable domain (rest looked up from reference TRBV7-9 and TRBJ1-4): DTGVSQNPRHKITKRGQNVTFRCDPISEHNRLYWYRQTLGQGPEFLTYFQNEAQLEKSRLLSDRFSAERPKGSFSTLEIQRTEQGDSAMYLCASSPDRGASNEKLFFGSGTQLSVL.

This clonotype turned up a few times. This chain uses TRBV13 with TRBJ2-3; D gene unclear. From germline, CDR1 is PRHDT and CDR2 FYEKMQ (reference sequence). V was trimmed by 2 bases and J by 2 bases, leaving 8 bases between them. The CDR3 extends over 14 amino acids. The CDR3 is CASSLRHITDTQYF. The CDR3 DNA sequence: TGTGCCAGCAGCTTAAGGCACATCACAGATACGCAGTATTTT.

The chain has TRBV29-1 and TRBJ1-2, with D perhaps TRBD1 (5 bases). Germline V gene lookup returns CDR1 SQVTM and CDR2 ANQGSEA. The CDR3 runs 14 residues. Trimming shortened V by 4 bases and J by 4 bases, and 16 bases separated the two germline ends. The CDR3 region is CSVGTGTEFYGYTF. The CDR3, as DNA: TGCAGCGTTGGTACCGGGACGGAGTTCTATGGCTACACCTTC.

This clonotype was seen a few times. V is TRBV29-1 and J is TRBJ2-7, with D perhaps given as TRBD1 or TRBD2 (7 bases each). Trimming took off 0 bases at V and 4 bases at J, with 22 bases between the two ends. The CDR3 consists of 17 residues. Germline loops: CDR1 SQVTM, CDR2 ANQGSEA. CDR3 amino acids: CSVEDPIGQAGEYEQYF. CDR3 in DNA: TGCAGCGTTGAAGATCCTATCGGACAGGCGGGAGAGTACGAGCAGTACTTC.

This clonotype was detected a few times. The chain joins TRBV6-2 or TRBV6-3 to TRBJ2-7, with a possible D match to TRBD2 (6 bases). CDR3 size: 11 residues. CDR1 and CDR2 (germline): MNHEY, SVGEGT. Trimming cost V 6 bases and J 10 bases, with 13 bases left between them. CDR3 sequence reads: CASSQREAQYF. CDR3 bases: TGTGCCAGCAGCCAAAGGGAGGCCCAGTACTTC.

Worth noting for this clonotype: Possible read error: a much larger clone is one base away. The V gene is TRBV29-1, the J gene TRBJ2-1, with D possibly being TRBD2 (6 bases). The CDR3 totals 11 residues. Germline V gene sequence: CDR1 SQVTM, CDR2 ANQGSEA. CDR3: CGAGRNNEQFF. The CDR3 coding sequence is TGCGGCGCGGGACGAAACAATGAGCAGTTCTTC.

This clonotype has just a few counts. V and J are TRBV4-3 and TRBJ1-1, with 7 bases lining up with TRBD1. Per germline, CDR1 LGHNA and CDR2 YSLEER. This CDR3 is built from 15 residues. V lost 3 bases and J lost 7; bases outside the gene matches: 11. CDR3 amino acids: CASSQGNRGTYEAFF. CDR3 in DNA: TGCGCCAGCAGCCAGGGGAACAGGGGAACCTATGAAGCTTTCTTT.

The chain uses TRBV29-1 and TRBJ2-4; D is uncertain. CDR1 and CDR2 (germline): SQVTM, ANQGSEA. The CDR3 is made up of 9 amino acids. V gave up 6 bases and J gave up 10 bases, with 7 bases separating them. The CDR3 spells CSVTNIQYF. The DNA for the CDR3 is TGCAGCGTGACGAATATTCAGTACTTC.

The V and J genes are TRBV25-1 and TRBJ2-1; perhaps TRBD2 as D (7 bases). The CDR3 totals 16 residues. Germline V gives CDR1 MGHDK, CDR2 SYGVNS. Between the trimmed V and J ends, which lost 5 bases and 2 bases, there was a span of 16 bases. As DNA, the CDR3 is TGTGCCAGCAGTCCACGTGCGGGGGCCACCTACAATGAGCAGTTCTTC. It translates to CASSPRAGATYNEQFF.

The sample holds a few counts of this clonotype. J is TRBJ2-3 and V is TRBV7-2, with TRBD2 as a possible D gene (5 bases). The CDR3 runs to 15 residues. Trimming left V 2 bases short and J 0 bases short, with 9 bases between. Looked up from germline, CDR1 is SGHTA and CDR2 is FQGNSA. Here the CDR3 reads CASSLRDYSTDTQYF. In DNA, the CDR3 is TGTGCCAGCAGCTTACGAGACTACAGCACAGATACGCAGTATTTT. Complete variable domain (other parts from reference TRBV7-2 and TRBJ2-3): GAGVSQSPSNKVTEKGKDVELRCDPISGHTALYWYRQSLGQGLEFLIYFQGNSAPDKSGLPSDRFSAERTGGSVSTLTIQRTQQEDSAVYLCASSLRDYSTDTQYFGPGTRLTVL.

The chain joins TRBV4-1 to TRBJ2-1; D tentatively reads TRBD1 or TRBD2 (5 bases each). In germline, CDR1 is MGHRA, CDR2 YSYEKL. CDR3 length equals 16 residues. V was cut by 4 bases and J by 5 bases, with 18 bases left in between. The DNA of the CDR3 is TGCGCCAGCAGCCGAGAAGCTGGGACGGCGAACAATGAGCAGTTCTTC. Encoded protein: CASSREAGTANNEQFF.

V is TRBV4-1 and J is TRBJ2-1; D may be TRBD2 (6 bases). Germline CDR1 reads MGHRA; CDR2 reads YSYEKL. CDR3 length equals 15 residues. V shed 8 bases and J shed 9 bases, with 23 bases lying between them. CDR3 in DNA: TGCGCCAGCGGGTCCGGGGGAGAAGTGGCAGTTGAGCAGTTCTTC. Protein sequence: CASGSGGEVAVEQFF.

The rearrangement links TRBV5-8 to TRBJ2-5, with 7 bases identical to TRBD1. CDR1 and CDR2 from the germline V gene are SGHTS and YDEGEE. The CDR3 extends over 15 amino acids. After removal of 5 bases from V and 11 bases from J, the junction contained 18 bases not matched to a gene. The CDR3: CASSPVGQPDNEQYF. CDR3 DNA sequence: TGTGCCAGCAGTCCAGTGGGACAGCCGGACAATGAGCAGTACTTC.